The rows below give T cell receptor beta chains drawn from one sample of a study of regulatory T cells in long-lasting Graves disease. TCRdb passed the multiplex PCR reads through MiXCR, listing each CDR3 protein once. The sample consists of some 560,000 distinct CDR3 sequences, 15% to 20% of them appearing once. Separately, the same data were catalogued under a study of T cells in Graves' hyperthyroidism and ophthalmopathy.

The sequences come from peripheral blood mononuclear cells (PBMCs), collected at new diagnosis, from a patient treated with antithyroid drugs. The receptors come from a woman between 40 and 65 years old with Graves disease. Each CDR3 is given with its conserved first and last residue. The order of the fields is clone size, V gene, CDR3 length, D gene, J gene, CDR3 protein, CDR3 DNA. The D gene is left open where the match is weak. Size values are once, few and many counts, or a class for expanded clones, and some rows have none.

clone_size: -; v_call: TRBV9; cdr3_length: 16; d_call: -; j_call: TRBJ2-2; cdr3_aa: CASAPGLSTWTGELFF; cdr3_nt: TGTGCCAGCGCGCCGGGACTCTCAACCTGGACCGGGGAGCTGTTTTTT
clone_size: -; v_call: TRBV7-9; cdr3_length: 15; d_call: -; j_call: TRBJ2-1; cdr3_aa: CASSLAGGPVNEQFF; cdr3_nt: TGTGCCAGCAGCTTAGCGGGGGGCCCCGTCAATGAGCAGTTCTTC
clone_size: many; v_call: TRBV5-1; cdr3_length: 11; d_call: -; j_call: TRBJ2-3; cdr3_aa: CASQDGDTQYF; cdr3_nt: TGCGCCAGTCAGGACGGCGATACGCAGTATTTT
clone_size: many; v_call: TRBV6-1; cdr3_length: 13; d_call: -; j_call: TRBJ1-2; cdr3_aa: CASALDGNYGYTF; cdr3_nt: TGTGCCAGCGCATTGGACGGCAACTATGGCTACACCTTC
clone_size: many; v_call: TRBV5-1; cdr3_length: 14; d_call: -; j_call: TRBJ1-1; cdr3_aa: CASSLSGMNTEAFF; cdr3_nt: TGCGCCAGCAGCTTGTCCGGTATGAACACTGAAGCTTTCTTT
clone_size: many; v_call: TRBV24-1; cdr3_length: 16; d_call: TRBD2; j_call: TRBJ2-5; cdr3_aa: CATSEPSGVRQETQYF; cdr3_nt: TGTGCCACCAGTGAACCTAGCGGGGTACGCCAAGAGACCCAGTACTTC
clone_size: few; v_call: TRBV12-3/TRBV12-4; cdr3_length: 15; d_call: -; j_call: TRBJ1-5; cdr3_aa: CASSLGSGNNQPQHF; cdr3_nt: TGTGCCAGCAGTTTAGGCTCAGGGAACAATCAGCCCCAGCATTTT
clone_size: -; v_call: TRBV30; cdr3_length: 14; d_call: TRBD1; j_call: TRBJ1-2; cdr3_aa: CAWKRQGVDYGYTF; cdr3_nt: TGTGCCTGGAAGAGACAGGGGGTTGACTATGGCTACACCTTC
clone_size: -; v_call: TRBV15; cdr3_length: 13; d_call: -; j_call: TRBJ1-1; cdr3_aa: CATSRGRDTEAFF; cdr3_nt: TGTGCCACCAGCAGAGGCCGGGACACTGAAGCTTTCTTT
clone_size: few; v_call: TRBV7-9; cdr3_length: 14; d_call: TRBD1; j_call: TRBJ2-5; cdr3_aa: CASNIRDRVETQYF; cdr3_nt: TGTGCCAGCAACATCCGGGACAGGGTTGAGACCCAGTACTTC
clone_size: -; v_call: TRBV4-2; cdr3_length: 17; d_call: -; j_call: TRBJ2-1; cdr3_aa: CASSQDSGGQVYNEQFF; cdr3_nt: TGTGCCAGCAGCCAAGACAGTGGGGGCCAGGTCTACAATGAGCAGTTCTTC
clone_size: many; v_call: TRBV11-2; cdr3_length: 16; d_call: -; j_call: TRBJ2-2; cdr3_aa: CASSLGGHLNTGELFF; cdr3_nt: TGTGCCAGCAGCTTAGGGGGACACCTGAACACCGGGGAGCTGTTTTTT
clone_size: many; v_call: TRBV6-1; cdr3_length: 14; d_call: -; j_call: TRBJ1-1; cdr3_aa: CASSTQALGTEAFF; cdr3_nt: TGTGCCAGCAGTACCCAGGCTTTAGGCACTGAAGCTTTCTTT
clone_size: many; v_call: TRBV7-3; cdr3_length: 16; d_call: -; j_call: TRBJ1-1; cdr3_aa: CASSLTAPGRNTEAFF; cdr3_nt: TGTGCCAGCAGTTTAACAGCGCCCGGACGGAACACTGAAGCTTTCTTT
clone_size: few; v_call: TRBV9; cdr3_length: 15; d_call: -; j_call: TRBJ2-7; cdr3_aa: CASSARTGSSYEQYF; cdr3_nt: TGTGCCAGCAGCGCCCGTACTGGGAGCTCCTACGAGCAGTACTTC
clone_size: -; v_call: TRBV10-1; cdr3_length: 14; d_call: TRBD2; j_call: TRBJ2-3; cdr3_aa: CASSKRGGTDTQYF; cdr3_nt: TGCGCCAGCTCCAAGCGGGGGGGCACAGATACGCAGTATTTT
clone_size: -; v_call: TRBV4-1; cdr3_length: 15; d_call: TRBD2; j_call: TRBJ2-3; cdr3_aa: CASSQLGLAADTQYF; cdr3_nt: TGCGCCAGCAGCCAGCTCGGACTAGCCGCAGATACGCAGTATTTT
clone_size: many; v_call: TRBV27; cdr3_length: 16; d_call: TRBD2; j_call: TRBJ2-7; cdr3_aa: CASSLRVAGAPYEQYF; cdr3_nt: TGTGCCAGCAGCCTCCGGGTAGCGGGGGCTCCCTACGAGCAGTACTTC
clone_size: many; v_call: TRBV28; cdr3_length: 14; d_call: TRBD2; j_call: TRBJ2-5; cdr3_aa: CASSPAGGEETQYF; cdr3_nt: TGTGCCAGCAGTCCGGCCGGGGGGGAAGAGACCCAGTACTTC
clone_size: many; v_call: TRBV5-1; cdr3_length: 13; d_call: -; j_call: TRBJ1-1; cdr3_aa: CASRLQGWDEAFF; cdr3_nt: TGCGCCAGCAGGCTCCAGGGGTGGGATGAAGCTTTCTTT
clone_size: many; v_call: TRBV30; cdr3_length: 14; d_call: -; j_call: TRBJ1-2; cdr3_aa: CAWRYSGQGRGYTF; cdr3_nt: TGTGCCTGGAGGTACTCCGGGCAGGGACGGGGCTACACCTTC
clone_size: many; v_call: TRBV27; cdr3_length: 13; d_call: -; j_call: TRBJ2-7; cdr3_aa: CASSLGDIYEQYF; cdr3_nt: TGTGCCAGCAGCTTAGGGGACATCTACGAGCAGTACTTC
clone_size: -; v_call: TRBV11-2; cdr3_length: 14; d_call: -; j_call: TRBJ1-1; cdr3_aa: CASSLGFGAAEAFF; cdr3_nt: TGTGCCAGCAGCTTAGGGTTTGGGGCAGCTGAAGCTTTCTTT
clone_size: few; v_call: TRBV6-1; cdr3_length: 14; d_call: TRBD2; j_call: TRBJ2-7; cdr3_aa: CASSSGGALHEQYF; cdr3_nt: TGTGCCAGCAGCAGCGGGGGGGCCCTCCACGAGCAGTACTTC
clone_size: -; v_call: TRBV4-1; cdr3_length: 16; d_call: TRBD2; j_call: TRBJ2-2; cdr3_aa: CASSQSSGGYTGELFF; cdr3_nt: TGCGCCAGCAGCCAATCTAGCGGGGGGTACACCGGGGAGCTGTTTTTT
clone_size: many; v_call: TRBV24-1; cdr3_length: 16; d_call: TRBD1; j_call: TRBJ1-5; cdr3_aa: CATSESRTGGNQPQHF; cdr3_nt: TGTGCCACCAGTGAATCCCGGACAGGGGGCAATCAGCCCCAGCATTTT
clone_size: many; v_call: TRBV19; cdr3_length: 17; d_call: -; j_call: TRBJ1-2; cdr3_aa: CASKVALGENLNYGYTF; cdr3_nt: TGTGCCAGTAAGGTGGCACTCGGAGAAAACCTTAACTATGGCTACACCTTC
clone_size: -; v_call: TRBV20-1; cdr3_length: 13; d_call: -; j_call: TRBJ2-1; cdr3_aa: CSAGEGGYNEQFF; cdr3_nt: TGCAGTGCTGGAGAAGGGGGGTACAATGAGCAGTTCTTC
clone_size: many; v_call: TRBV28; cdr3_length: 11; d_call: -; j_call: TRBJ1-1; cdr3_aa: CASSSTHGAFF; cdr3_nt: TGTGCCAGCAGCTCAACCCATGGTGCTTTCTTT
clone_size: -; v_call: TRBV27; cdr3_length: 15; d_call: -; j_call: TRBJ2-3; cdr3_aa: CASSLLGQSTDTQYF; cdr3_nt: TGTGCCAGCAGTTTACTAGGACAGAGCACAGATACGCAGTATTTT
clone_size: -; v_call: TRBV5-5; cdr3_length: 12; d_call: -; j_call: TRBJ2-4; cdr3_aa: CASSMRVGIQYF; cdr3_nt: TGTGCCAGCAGCATGAGGGTAGGCATTCAGTACTTC
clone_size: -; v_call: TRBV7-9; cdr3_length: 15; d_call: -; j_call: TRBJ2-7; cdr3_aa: CASSSLGGTAYEQYF; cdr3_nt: TGTGCCAGCAGCTCCTTGGGTGGGACCGCCTACGAGCAGTACTTC
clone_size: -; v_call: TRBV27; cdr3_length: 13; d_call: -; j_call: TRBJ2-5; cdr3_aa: CASSVATGETQYF; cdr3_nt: TGTGCCAGCAGCGTAGCTACAGGAGAGACCCAGTACTTC
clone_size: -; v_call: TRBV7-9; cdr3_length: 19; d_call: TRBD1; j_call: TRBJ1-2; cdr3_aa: CASSRIPGTEFYANYGYTF; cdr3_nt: TGTGCCAGCAGCCGAATTCCCGGGACAGAGTTTTATGCCAACTATGGCTACACCTTC
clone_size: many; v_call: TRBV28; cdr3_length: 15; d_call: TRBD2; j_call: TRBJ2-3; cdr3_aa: CASSQAGGRPDTQYF; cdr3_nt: TGTGCCAGCAGTCAAGCGGGGGGGCGTCCAGATACGCAGTATTTT
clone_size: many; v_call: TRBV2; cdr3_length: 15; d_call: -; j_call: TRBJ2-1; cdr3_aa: CASSEGGAQSNEQFF; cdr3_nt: TGTGCCAGCAGTGAGGGGGGGGCGCAAAGCAATGAGCAGTTCTTC
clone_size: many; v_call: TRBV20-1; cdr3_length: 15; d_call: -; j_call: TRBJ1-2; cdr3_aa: CSARDFRQGTVGYTF; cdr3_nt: TGCAGTGCTAGAGATTTCCGCCAGGGGACGGTGGGTTACACCTTC